The present TCR beta chain was sequenced within a study of shared clonotypes between healthy human individuals. Here immunoSEQ multiplex PCR was the method, and the copy in TCRdb shows in-frame clones only, minus some. Of about 2.4 million clones in the sample, over 85% were seen once. Trimming cost V 6 bases and J 0 bases, with 10 bases left between them. Per germline, CDR1 MDHEN and CDR2 SYDVKM. CDR3 size: 14 residues. The chain couples TRBV28 to TRBJ2-3, with a tentative D call TRBD1 (5 bases). The sequenced sample consisted of naive CD4+ T cells from PBMCs. Subset described: CD45RA+ positively selected. This TCR was recovered from a man between 18 and 35 years old in good health. Some clones in this sample may be carry-over from other donors' samples. This chain's CDR3 is CASSDSSSTDTQYF. CDR3 bases: TGTGCCAGCAGCGACAGCTCTAGCACAGATACGCAGTATTTT.